What follows are 18 T cell receptor beta chains derived from one specimen sequenced in a study of T cell responses to AZD1222 COVID-19 vaccine. TCRdb's table, derived via immunoSEQ multiplex PCR, lists solely in-frame clones and lacks some. The top ten hold roughly 4.5% of the sample, which has tens of thousands of clones, roughly 90% seen once. The material sequenced was peripheral blood, taken 28 days after the second AZD1222 dose. The receptor set was obtained from an adult who received the AZD1222 COVID-19 vaccine.

J is TRBJ2-7 and V is TRBV19, with a tentative D call TRBD2 (6 bases). In germline, CDR1 is LNHDA, CDR2 SQIVND (reference sequence). The CDR3 has 14 amino acids. Trimming cost V 4 bases and J 4 bases, with 14 bases left between them. The DNA for the CDR3 is TGTGCCAGTAGTACAACCCGGGACTCATACGAGCAGTACTTC. Its translation: CASSTTRDSYEQYF.

The V and J genes are TRBV24-1 and TRBJ2-3; no clear D. V shed 7 bases and J shed 2 bases, with 9 bases lying between them. Germline assignment: CDR1 KGHDR and CDR2 SFDVKD. The length of the CDR3 is 13 residues. Here the CDR3 reads CATRNRHTDTQYF. Here the CDR3 DNA reads TGTGCCACCAGAAACAGACACACAGATACGCAGTATTTT.

This clone is categorized as medium-sized (0.01 to 0.1%). The chain couples TRBV6-2 or TRBV6-3 to TRBJ2-3, with D possibly TRBD2 on 5 matching bases. Per the germline V gene, CDR1 is MNHEY and CDR2 is SVGEGT. This CDR3 region has 13 residues. Trimming cost V 4 bases and J 3 bases, with 8 bases left between them. CDR3 protein: CASSFRETDTQYF. Here the CDR3 DNA reads TGTGCCAGCAGTTTTCGGGAAACAGATACGCAGTATTTT.

V and J are TRBV28 and TRBJ2-5; 10 bases are shared with TRBD1. V dropped 3 bases and J dropped 5; count of bases not matched to a gene: 6. The CDR3 extends over 15 amino acids. Germline V gene lookup returns CDR1 MDHEN and CDR2 SYDVKM. CDR3 amino acids: CASSLVGQGWETQYF. The CDR3 region has the DNA TGTGCCAGCAGTTTGGTGGGACAGGGGTGGGAGACCCAGTACTTC. Together with reference TRBV28 and TRBJ2-5, the CDR3 gives the full variable domain: DVKVTQSSRYLVKRTGEKVFLECVQDMDHENMFWYRQDPGLGLRLIYFSYDVKMKEKGDIPEGYSVSREKKERFSLILESASTNQTSMYLCASSLVGQGWETQYFGPGTRLLVL.

This sequence joins TRBV30 and TRBJ2-3, with a weak D call TRBD2 (6 bases). Germline assignment: CDR1 GTSNPN and CDR2 SVGIG (reference sequence). The CDR3 loop spans 13 amino acids. V was cut by 2 bases and J by 1 base, with 7 bases left in between. CDR3 coding DNA: TGTGCCTGGAGTCAGCGGGGCACAGATACGCAGTATTTT. Amino acids: CAWSQRGTDTQYF.

The chain carries TRBV7-9 and TRBJ1-1; D uncertain. The length of the CDR3 is 14 residues. Trimming cost V 5 bases and J 5 bases, with 15 bases left between them. Germline V gene sequence: CDR1 SEHNR, CDR2 FQNEAQ (reference sequence). The CDR3 loop reads CASSPQDGKTEAFF. In DNA, the CDR3 is TGTGCCAGCAGCCCGCAGGACGGGAAAACTGAAGCTTTCTTT.

The V and J genes are TRBV6-6 and TRBJ2-2; D is unclear. CDR3 size: 17 residues. The V gene lost 5 bases and the J gene lost 4 bases, with 20 bases spanning the gap. Germline CDR1 and CDR2: MNHNY and SVGAGI (reference sequence). The CDR3 loop is CASSRPHGRASTGELFF. CDR3 nucleotides: TGTGCCAGCAGTCGACCCCACGGACGAGCTAGCACCGGGGAGCTGTTTTTT.

The chain joins TRBV7-3 to TRBJ2-7; 7 bases map to TRBD1. This CDR3 is built from 13 residues. Per germline, CDR1 SGHTA and CDR2 FQGTGA. V was clipped by 2 bases and J by 4 bases; unmatched bases: 2. CDR3 protein: CASSLLRGYEQYF. CDR3 DNA: TGTGCCAGCAGCTTACTCAGGGGGTACGAGCAGTACTTC.

The chain couples TRBV28 to TRBJ2-7; 13 bases fit TRBD2. Germline trimming cut 2 bases from V and 4 bases from J; bases unmatched to any gene: 2. The CDR3 runs to 15 residues. Germline values: CDR1 MDHEN, CDR2 SYDVKM. The CDR3 protein is CASSLETSGRYEQYF. CDR3 in DNA: TGTGCCAGCAGTTTAGAGACTAGCGGGAGGTACGAGCAGTACTTC.

V usage is TRBV19 and J usage is TRBJ2-1; 10 positions agree with TRBD1. V lost 3 bases and J lost 4; bases outside the gene matches: 3. The CDR3 spans 15 residues. The germline V gene has CDR1 LNHDA and CDR2 SQIVND (reference sequence). The CDR3 nucleotides are TGTGCCAGTAGTATCGGGACAGGGGAATACAATGAGCAGTTCTTC. Amino acid sequence: CASSIGTGEYNEQFF.

This rearrangement joins TRBV6-6 to TRBJ1-4; D may be TRBD1 (5 bases). Germline loops: CDR1 MNHNY, CDR2 SVGAGI (reference sequence). The CDR3 extends over 16 amino acids. Trimming cost V 8 bases and J 5 bases, with 21 bases left between them. The CDR3, as DNA: TGTGCCAGCGCCGGGGCAGGGAGCATCACCAATGAAAAACTGTTTTTT. Translated, it gives CASAGAGSITNEKLFF.

The rearrangement joins TRBV5-1 to TRBJ2-3; D might be TRBD1 (5 bases). This CDR3 has 15 residues. From germline, CDR1 is SGHRS and CDR2 YFSETQ. V was pared by 2 bases and J by 1 base, with 11 bases between. The CDR3 is CASSLRVRGTDTQYF. In nucleotides, the CDR3 is TGCGCCAGCAGCTTAAGGGTCAGGGGCACAGATACGCAGTATTTT. The variable domain in full, completed from reference TRBV5-1 and TRBJ2-3, reads KAGVTQTPRYLIKTRGQQVTLSCSPISGHRSVSWYQQTPGQGLQFLFEYFSETQRNKGNFPGRFSGRQFSNSRSEMNVSTLELGDSALYLCASSLRVRGTDTQYFGPGTRLTVL.

J is TRBJ2-1 and V is TRBV6-6; 10 bases fit TRBD2. V was pared by 7 bases and J by 5 bases, with 11 bases of the junction left unmatched. Germline lookup yields CDR1 MNHNY and CDR2 SVGAGI (reference sequence). The CDR3 extends over 16 amino acids. The CDR3: CASTLLGTSVDNEQFF. The CDR3 DNA is TGTGCCAGCACCTTACTTGGGACTAGCGTCGACAATGAGCAGTTCTTC.

The chain employs TRBV29-1 and TRBJ2-2; D not resolved. Germline V lookup: CDR1 SQVTM, CDR2 ANQGSEA. CDR3 length equals 15 residues. V lost 3 bases and J lost 0, with 11 bases in between. The CDR3 region is CSVDASDPNTGELFF. DNA for the CDR3: TGCAGCGTTGACGCAAGCGACCCGAACACCGGGGAGCTGTTTTTT.

CDR3 sequence (DNA): TGTGCCAGCAGTACCCCGGGACTAGCGGCATACAATGAGCAGTTCTTC. Its protein product is CASSTPGLAAYNEQFF. This chain joins TRBV28 and TRBJ2-1, with 11 bases lining up with TRBD2. This CDR3 is 16 amino acids long. The ends lost 5 bases at V and 4 bases at J; junction bases unmatched: 7. Germline values: CDR1 MDHEN, CDR2 SYDVKM. Variable domain in full (rest from reference TRBV28 and TRBJ2-1): DVKVTQSSRYLVKRTGEKVFLECVQDMDHENMFWYRQDPGLGLRLIYFSYDVKMKEKGDIPEGYSVSREKKERFSLILESASTNQTSMYLCASSTPGLAAYNEQFFGPGTRLTVL.

V and J are TRBV9 and TRBJ2-5; 8 nucleotides agree with TRBD2. The ends lost 2 bases at V and 0 bases at J; junction bases unmatched: 3. CDR1 is SGDLS and CDR2 is YYNGEE in the germline V gene. The CDR3 length is 15 residues. The CDR3 DNA reads TGTGCCAGCAGCGTGGTTAGCGGGAACCAAGAGACCCAGTACTTC. This sequence encodes CASSVVSGNQETQYF.

The rearrangement uses TRBV6-1 and TRBJ1-1; 7 bases line up with TRBD1. Trimming removed 6 bases from V and 0 bases from J; junction bases left unmatched: 4. The CDR3 has 14 residues. CDR1 MNHNS and CDR2 SASEGT come from the germline V gene. For the CDR3, the DNA is TGTGCCAGCAGAGCCGGGACAGTGAACACTGAAGCTTTCTTT. Encoded protein: CASRAGTVNTEAFF.

The chain combines TRBV5-1 with TRBJ2-7; 9 bases are a match to TRBD2. This CDR3 comprises 16 residues. Germline assignment: CDR1 SGHRS and CDR2 YFSETQ. Trimming removed 0 bases from V and 6 bases from J; junction bases left unmatched: 10. The CDR3 DNA reads TGCGCCAGCAGCTTGGATTCTAGCGGGATTTCGTTCGAGCAGTACTTC. The encoded protein is CASSLDSSGISFEQYF.